The sequence of this TCR beta chain was determined in a study of T cell repertoires in cytomegalovirus infection (dated by TCRdb to the late 2010s). The study in broad terms: Alongside well-studied HLA-B-restricted epitopes, the peptide stimulations were aimed at recently identified HLA-C-restricted CMV epitopes, whose presentation resists viral immunomodulation. Because public TCR beta signatures pointed to carriage of CMV infection together with the matching HLA type, the HLA type of each donor mattered for the analysis. Findings and caveats that apply to the study as a whole: The ex vivo response was dominated by HLA-C-restricted CMV-specific TCR beta clonotypes, which also provided the single most frequent clonotype in two of eight donors. In both this cohort and an independent cohort of several hundred donors, the cumulative frequency of public TCR beta family members distinguished carriers of CMV infection plus the relevant HLA type.

The run used an Illumina HiSeq 1500. TCRdb itself trimmed the public reads at Q25 with fastp, ran MiXCR and retained productive beta chains. Rows merge per CDR3 protein into single entries with the most common DNA and genes. The sample table records roughly 120,000 distinct CDR3 sequences; roughly a third of these occur just once. The leading ten clones occupy roughly 58% of the sample. The sample's treatment or condition label is to be understood as: in vitro stimulation with specific CMV peptide epitopes to enrich CMV-specific T cells. Worth noting for this clonotype: What this receptor recognizes is not known. No quality values exist for individual bases; no much larger clone is one base distant.

This TCR was recovered from a human donor in good health (CMV status not recorded). Some clones in this sample may be carry-over from other donors' samples. The sequenced sample was CD8+ T cells from cultured PBMCs, obtained from culture after CMV antigen stimulation.

For the CDR3, the sequence is CASSGWGTGLGDEQFF. Read as DNA, the sequence is TGTGCCAGCTCGGGGTGGGGGACAGGGCTGGGTGATGAGCAGTTCTTC. The chain joins TRBV2 to TRBJ2-1; TRBD1 fits 9 bases in the junction. The cysteine opens and the phenylalanine closes a CDR3 of 16 amino acids. Only CDR3 DNA remains: 48 bases, in frame from the first base. Compared with germline, V lacks 8 bases and J lacks 8 bases; bases without a gene match: 16. CDR1 and CDR2, looked up from the germline V gene, are SNHLY and FYNNEI.